These 9 T cell receptor beta chains were sequenced from one sample in a study of blood T cell repertoires in COVID-19. Method: immunoSEQ multiplex PCR; TCRdb's copy keeps in-frame clones and lacks some. The top ten clones hold about 2.5% of a sample with over 200,000 clones, about 90% of them seen once. Material: peripheral blood. These receptors were taken from a woman aged 55-70 years with acute or convalescent COVID-19.

The CDR3 reads CASSQGSAYEQYF. The CDR3 coding sequence is TGTGCCAGCAGCCAAGGTTCAGCCTACGAGCAGTACTTC. This chain joins TRBV3-1 (or the pseudogene TRBV3-2) and TRBJ2-7, with D unclear. Germline-derived CDR1 and CDR2 are LGHDT and YNNKEL (reference sequence). The CDR3 extends over 13 amino acids. The V and J ends lost 1 base and 2 bases respectively, with 6 bases between them.

The chain links TRBV10-3 to TRBJ2-3; D is possibly TRBD2 (7 bases). The germline CDR1 and CDR2 sequences are ENHRY and SYGVKD. This CDR3 is built from 12 residues. In DNA, the CDR3 is TGTGCATCCGCGGGGGCGGGGGATACGCAGTATTTT. As protein: CASAGAGDTQYF.

V gene TRBV5-6 combines with J gene TRBJ2-2; TRBD1 agrees at 9 bases. This CDR3 is built from 16 residues. V trimming: 4 bases; J trimming: 6 bases; junction bases outside the gene matches: 10. Germline-derived CDR1 and CDR2 are SGHDT and YYEEEE. The CDR3 loop is CASSPRDRDDSGELFF. The DNA of the CDR3 is TGTGCCAGCAGCCCCCGGGACAGGGATGATTCCGGGGAGCTGTTTTTT. The whole variable domain, filled in from reference TRBV5-6 and TRBJ2-2, reads DAGVTQSPTHLIKTRGQQVTLRCSPKSGHDTVSWYQQALGQGPQFIFQYYEEEERQRGNFPDRFSGHQFPNYSSELNVNALLLGDSALYLCASSPRDRDDSGELFFGEGSRLTVL.

V gene TRBV5-1 combines with J gene TRBJ2-1, with TRBD2 identical over 13 bases. This CDR3 spans 16 amino acids. The V gene's germline CDR1 is SGHRS and CDR2 YFSETQ. The junction had 4 bases not matched to a gene; V was cut back by 0 bases and J by 7 bases. The DNA of the CDR3 is TGCGCCAGCAGCTTGGGGACTAGCGGGAGCTCGAATGAGCAGTTCTTC. Its translation: CASSLGTSGSSNEQFF. The full variable domain, completed using reference TRBV5-1 and TRBJ2-1, is KAGVTQTPRYLIKTRGQQVTLSCSPISGHRSVSWYQQTPGQGLQFLFEYFSETQRNKGNFPGRFSGRQFSNSRSEMNVSTLELGDSALYLCASSLGTSGSSNEQFFGPGTRLTVL.

V is TRBV20-1 and J is TRBJ2-7, with a tentative D call TRBD2 (7 bases). Trimming cost V 3 bases and J 2 bases, with 14 bases left between them. Per germline, CDR1 DFQATT and CDR2 SNEGSKA (reference sequence). The CDR3 covers 14 residues. The CDR3 DNA reads as TGCAGTGCTAGTAAAGGGGGGGAGCCCTACGAGCAGTACTTC. It specifies CSASKGGEPYEQYF.

The V gene is TRBV6-5, the J gene TRBJ2-7; 9 bases map to TRBD1. Germline V lookup: CDR1 MNHEY, CDR2 SVGAGI. V was clipped by 6 bases and J by 3 bases; unmatched bases: 9. The CDR3 is made up of 15 amino acids. The CDR3 spells CASRFTGTGYYEQYF. CDR3 coding DNA: TGTGCCAGCAGGTTCACCGGGACAGGGTACTACGAGCAGTACTTC.

The gene calls are TRBV10-3 and TRBJ2-1; no clear D. The CDR3 sequence is 13 residues long. From germline, CDR1 is ENHRY and CDR2 SYGVKD. V lost 0 bases and J 9 bases, leaving 9 bases between the germline ends. The CDR3 DNA sequence: TGTGCCATCAGTGAGTCGTTCGAACTTGAGCAGTTCTTC. As protein: CAISESFELEQFF.

The CDR3 DNA is TGTGCCAGCAGCCGACGAATAAGGACAGGGGGGGGCGAGCAGTACTTC. It encodes CASSRRIRTGGGEQYF. The chain combines TRBV4-2 with TRBJ2-7, with 10 positions matching TRBD1. Germline V CDR1 and CDR2: LGHNA, YNFKEQ. The V gene end was trimmed by 4 bases and the J gene end by 6 bases; junction bases not matched to a gene: 12. The CDR3 length is 16 residues.

This clone occurred once. V gene TRBV24-1 combines with J gene TRBJ1-6, with D hard to call. Germline V gene data show CDR1 as KGHDR and CDR2 as SFDVKD. CDR3 length: 13 residues. V lost 5 bases, J lost 3 bases, and 4 bases lay in between. The CDR3 DNA reads TGTGCCACCAGTGCGGGCTATAATTCACCCCTCCACTTT. Encoded protein: CATSAGYNSPLHF.